Reported below is one T cell receptor (beta chain). Its antigen is currently unknown. Every subset's genomic DNA went evenly onto several immunoSEQ plates. Sorted subsets were amplified in replicate PCRs using 200 ng DNA, approximately 30,000 T cell genomes. The method was immunoSEQ multiplex PCR; TCRdb's version includes in-frame clones alone and lacks a portion of them. Here the sample spans about 2.2 million clones, around 93% being singletons. The sample is drawn from a study of shared clonotypes between healthy human individuals. Notes on the study in general: Shared clonotypes across all four donors exceeded non-shared ones in generation probability.

Selected positively for CCR7 and CD45RO-negative, naive CD8 cells excluded terminally differentiated effector memory CD45RA+ cells. CDR3 length: 16 amino acids. The germline V and J ends were trimmed by 0 bases and 0 bases, with 12 bases remaining between them. CDR1 is SGHTA, CDR2 FQGNSA, per germline. Sequenced sample: naive CD8+ T cells from PBMCs. The gene calls are TRBV7-2 and TRBJ2-7; D is perhaps TRBD1 (5 bases). The source is a young man in good health. Some clones in this sample may be carry-over from other donors' samples. This CDR3 reads CASSLAAGPSSYEQYF. CDR3 bases: TGTGCCAGCAGCTTAGCTGCAGGGCCCAGCTCCTACGAGCAGTACTTC.